These 5 T cell receptor beta chains came from one sample sequenced in a study of CD8 T cells in Susac syndrome. The RNA input was about 0.5 to 1 ug, and it was reverse transcribed with random hexamers. TCRdb independently ran MiXCR on the immunoSEQ multiplex PCR reads; one entry per CDR3 protein. Of tens of thousands of distinct CDR3 sequences detected, 93% appear once; the ten largest clones hold around 0.15%. The sequenced material came from CD4+ T cells from PBMCs. The receptors shown here come from a human donor with Susac syndrome.

This clonotype was counted only a few times. CDR3 protein: CAWKGPGELFF. The CDR3 DNA reads as TGTGCCTGGAAGGGTCCCGGGGAGCTGTTTTTT. The chain joins TRBV30 to TRBJ2-2; D unclear. The V end lost 4 bases, the J end lost 6 bases, and 6 bases lay between the germline ends. This CDR3 is 11 amino acids long. Germline V gives CDR1 GTSNPN, CDR2 SVGIG (reference sequence).

V usage is TRBV7-8 and J usage is TRBJ2-7; D ambiguous. This CDR3 has 14 residues. Germline CDR1 reads SGHVS; CDR2 reads FQNEAQ. Trimming took 5 bases from V and 2 from J, leaving 13 bases between them. The CDR3 sequence: CASSPFRVTYEQYF. DNA for the CDR3: TGTGCCAGCAGCCCCTTTCGGGTCACCTACGAGCAGTACTTC.

The rearrangement uses TRBV2 and TRBJ2-3, with D possibly TRBD1 on 5 matching bases. CDR1 is SNHLY, CDR2 FYNNEI, per germline. V was shortened by 8 bases and J by 2 bases, with 11 bases between the two germline ends. The CDR3 runs 13 residues. The CDR3 region is CASLGQNTDTQYF. CDR3 sequence (DNA): TGTGCCAGCTTGGGGCAGAACACAGATACGCAGTATTTT.

This clonotype was seen a single time. The V gene is TRBV18, the J gene TRBJ1-1, with no clear D. Germline CDR1 reads KGHSH; CDR2 reads LQKENI. The CDR3 runs 14 residues. Trimming shortened V by 0 bases and J by 1 base, and 6 bases separated the two germline ends. The CDR3 DNA follows: TGTGCCAGCTCACCACCGTGGGCGAACACTGAAGCTTTCTTT. This codes for CASSPPWANTEAFF.

The rearrangement joins TRBV28 to TRBJ1-6; D is ambiguous. CDR1 is MDHEN, CDR2 SYDVKM, per germline. There are 12 residues in the CDR3. Trimming removed 2 bases at V and 15 bases at J, with 11 bases between. CDR3 DNA sequence: TGTGCCAGCAGTTTACCAGGTGGGAGCCTCCACTTT. Amino acid sequence: CASSLPGGSLHF. Variable domain in full (rest from reference TRBV28 and TRBJ1-6): DVKVTQSSRYLVKRTGEKVFLECVQDMDHENMFWYRQDPGLGLRLIYFSYDVKMKEKGDIPEGYSVSREKKERFSLILESASTNQTSMYLCASSLPGGSLHFGNGTRLTVT.